The rows below give T cell receptor beta chains drawn from one sample of a study of blood T cell repertoires in COVID-19. The method was immunoSEQ multiplex PCR; TCRdb's version includes in-frame clones alone and lacks a portion of them. This sample carries some 100,000 clones, 87% of them seen once, and the ten largest clones take around 7.7%. Source material: peripheral blood. The receptor set was obtained from a human donor in a cohort sampled during active COVID-19. Both conserved end residues are part of each CDR3. The order of the fields is J gene, V gene, clone size, D gene, CDR3 length, CDR3 protein, CDR3 DNA. The D gene is left open where the match is weak. Size is omitted from some rows. Given values are once, few, many or a class for expanded clones.

TRBJ1-2	TRBV5-1	-	-	14	CASSFGAGADGYTF	TGCGCCAGCAGCTTCGGTGCAGGGGCAGATGGCTACACCTTC
TRBJ2-1	TRBV6-5	-	TRBD2	12	CASKGGGGEQFF	TGTGCCAGCAAGGGCGGGGGGGGTGAGCAGTTCTTC
TRBJ1-2	TRBV14	-	-	15	CASSQGTGSNYGYTF	TGTGCCAGCAGCCAAGGAACCGGGAGTAACTATGGCTACACCTTC
TRBJ2-5	TRBV5-4	-	TRBD1	15	CASSSPTGNQETQYF	TGTGCCAGCAGCTCGCCGACAGGGAACCAAGAGACCCAGTACTTC
TRBJ1-3	TRBV6-5	-	-	12	CATVRPGNTIYF	TGTGCGACAGTGCGGCCTGGAAACACCATATATTTT
TRBJ2-2	TRBV18	-	-	15	CASSPPNRSTGELFF	TGTGCCAGCTCACCACCTAACAGGTCCACCGGGGAGCTGTTTTTT
TRBJ2-5	TRBV19	-	TRBD1	16	CASSIDPRTGKETQYF	TGTGCCAGTAGTATAGATCCCAGGACAGGCAAAGAGACCCAGTACTTC
TRBJ2-1	TRBV6-4	-	-	18	CASSRTGGSGSSYNEQFF	TGTGCCAGCAGCCGAACAGGGGGTAGCGGGAGCTCCTACAATGAGCAGTTCTTC
TRBJ2-1	TRBV6-4	-	TRBD2	14	CASSSGTSNPEQFF	TGTGCCAGCAGCTCCGGGACTAGTAATCCTGAGCAGTTCTTC
TRBJ2-5	TRBV29-1	-	TRBD1	15	CSAGRTGGGQETQYF	TGCAGCGCAGGCAGGACAGGGGGTGGCCAAGAGACCCAGTACTTC
TRBJ1-1	TRBV3-1/TRBV3-2	-	TRBD1	17	CASSHLGRTGGNTEAFF	TGTGCCAGCAGCCACCTGGGGAGAACAGGGGGGAACACTGAAGCTTTCTTT
TRBJ2-1	TRBV25-1	-	TRBD2	14	CASSNRDYYNEQFF	TGTGCCAGCAGCAACCGGGACTACTACAATGAGCAGTTCTTC
TRBJ2-7	TRBV5-1	-	TRBD1	11	CASRTGYEQYF	TGCGCCAGCAGGACAGGGTACGAGCAGTACTTC
TRBJ1-5	TRBV30	-	TRBD1	16	CAWSTRETGLNQPQHF	TGTGCCTGGAGTACACGAGAGACAGGGCTCAATCAGCCCCAGCATTTT
TRBJ2-1	TRBV21-1	once	-	16	CASSKRRIADNNEQFF	TGTGCCAGCAGCAAACGGAGAATAGCGGATAACAATGAGCAGTTCTTC
TRBJ1-1	TRBV19	-	TRBD1	15	CASSLKQGASTEAFF	TGTGCCAGTAGTCTTAAACAGGGGGCTAGCACTGAAGCTTTCTTT
TRBJ1-5	TRBV30	-	TRBD1	14	CAWRDREFNQPQHF	TGTGCCTGGAGGGACAGGGAATTCAATCAGCCCCAGCATTTT
TRBJ1-1	TRBV19	-	-	15	CATDMGTLGNTEAFF	TGTGCCACAGACATGGGGACACTTGGGAACACTGAAGCTTTCTTT
TRBJ2-5	TRBV6-5	once	TRBD2	16	CASSYSRLAGTETQYF	TGTGCCAGCAGTTACTCTAGACTAGCGGGGACGGAGACCCAGTACTTC
TRBJ2-5	TRBV5-1	-	TRBD1	15	CASSTGQGDLETQYF	TGCGCCAGCAGCACTGGACAGGGGGACCTGGAGACCCAGTACTTC
TRBJ1-2	TRBV2	few	TRBD1	15	CASRERGQGSYGYTF	TGTGCCAGCCGGGAAAGGGGGCAGGGGTCGTATGGCTACACCTTC
TRBJ1-6	TRBV7-9	once	TRBD1	19	CASSSFFGQGSPYNSPLHF	TGTGCCAGCAGCTCATTTTTCGGACAGGGCAGCCCCTATAATTCACCCCTCCACTTT
TRBJ2-7	TRBV7-2	-	TRBD2	15	CASSATSGRLYEQYF	TGTGCCAGCAGCGCAACTAGCGGGAGGCTCTACGAGCAGTACTTC
TRBJ1-5	TRBV6-5	-	TRBD1	15	CASTRDRGSNQPQHF	TGTGCCAGCACCAGGGACAGGGGAAGCAATCAGCCCCAGCATTTT
TRBJ1-1	TRBV18	-	TRBD1	17	CASSDRGVNGLNTEAFF	TGTGCCAGCTCGGACAGGGGAGTGAATGGTCTGAACACTGAAGCTTTCTTT
TRBJ2-7	TRBV28	-	TRBD2	16	CASAGTSGSVAYEQYF	TGTGCCAGCGCAGGGACTAGCGGGAGTGTCGCCTACGAGCAGTACTTC
TRBJ2-7	TRBV6-4	-	TRBD1	16	CASSDFSRDRARVQYF	TGTGCCAGCAGTGACTTCTCCCGGGACAGGGCCCGCGTGCAGTACTTC
TRBJ2-2	TRBV7-9	-	-	16	CASSLVRTPNTGELFF	TGTGCCAGCAGCTTAGTCAGGACACCGAACACCGGGGAGCTGTTTTTT
TRBJ2-5	TRBV6-6	-	TRBD2	14	CASIKGGGGETQYF	TGTGCCAGCATCAAGGGCGGGGGGGGAGAGACCCAGTACTTC
TRBJ2-1	TRBV5-4	few	TRBD2	17	CASSYNLPGTSGGELFF	TGTGCCAGCAGCTACAACTTACCCGGGACTAGCGGGGGGGAATTGTTCTTC
TRBJ1-3	TRBV3-1/TRBV3-2	-	TRBD1	19	CASSHDPPLGQGGGNTIYF	TGTGCCAGCAGCCACGACCCTCCGTTAGGACAGGGAGGTGGAAACACCATATATTTT
TRBJ1-1	TRBV7-2	-	-	14	CASSLALRKTEAFF	TGTGCCAGCAGCTTAGCCCTCAGGAAAACTGAAGCTTTCTTT
TRBJ2-1	TRBV11-1	-	-	15	CASSLVIENPEEQFF	TGTGCCAGCAGCTTGGTAATTGAGAACCCGGAGGAGCAGTTCTTC
TRBJ2-2	TRBV24-1	once	-	14	CATAGQSDTGELFF	TGTGCCACCGCGGGACAGTCCGACACCGGGGAGCTGTTTTTT
TRBJ2-5	TRBV19	-	-	17	CASSFSSGTGIQETQYF	TGTGCCAGTAGCTTTTCTTCGGGAACCGGAATTCAAGAGACCCAGTACTTC
TRBJ2-1	TRBV7-9	-	TRBD2	17	CASSSQGAGARHNEQFF	TGTGCCAGCAGCTCCCAGGGTGCGGGAGCCCGCCACAATGAGCAGTTCTTC
TRBJ1-1	TRBV27	-	-	13	CASSPYRVTEAFF	TGTGCCAGCAGTCCTTACAGGGTAACTGAAGCTTTCTTT
TRBJ2-7	TRBV2	-	-	12	CASRRQGSEQYF	TGTGCCAGCAGGCGTCAGGGATCCGAGCAGTACTTC
TRBJ2-4	TRBV27	-	-	16	CASSLSQGLAKNIQYF	TGTGCCAGCAGTTTATCACAGGGCTTAGCCAAAAACATTCAGTACTTC
TRBJ1-1	TRBV6-5	-	-	16	CASSYKFGGPDTEAFF	TGTGCCAGCAGTTACAAGTTCGGTGGTCCGGACACTGAAGCTTTCTTT
TRBJ2-7	TRBV19	-	TRBD2	14	CASSVTSESYEQYF	TGTGCCAGTTCGGTTACTAGCGAGTCCTACGAGCAGTACTTC
TRBJ2-3	TRBV30	-	-	14	CAWNGHRAADTQYF	TGTGCCTGGAACGGACACCGAGCAGCAGATACGCAGTATTTT
TRBJ2-1	TRBV10-3	-	TRBD2	18	CAISELGTSGRAVNEQFF	TGTGCCATCAGTGAATTGGGGACTAGCGGGAGGGCAGTGAATGAGCAGTTCTTC
TRBJ2-3	TRBV9	-	-	14	CASSVLTSTDTQYF	TGTGCCAGCAGCGTACTTACTTCCACAGATACGCAGTATTTT
TRBJ1-1	TRBV28	-	TRBD1	16	CASRENPDRGLNEAFF	TGTGCCAGCAGGGAGAACCCGGACAGGGGGCTGAATGAAGCTTTCTTT
TRBJ2-3	TRBV7-9	-	-	13	CASSLEEGYTQYF	TGTGCCAGCAGCTTAGAGGAGGGGTACACGCAGTATTTT
TRBJ2-1	TRBV29-1	once	-	14	CSVGTQSDNNEQFF	TGCAGCGTTGGGACCCAATCGGACAACAATGAGCAGTTCTTC
TRBJ2-3	TRBV27	-	TRBD2	15	CASIPAGRHTDTQYF	TGTGCCAGCATTCCAGCGGGGCGCCACACAGATACGCAGTATTTT
TRBJ2-2	TRBV15	-	TRBD2	11	CATASGGELFF	TGTGCCACCGCTAGCGGGGGAGAGCTGTTTTTT
TRBJ1-3	TRBV28	-	-	15	CASIGGEASGNTIYF	TGTGCCAGCATCGGGGGTGAGGCATCTGGAAACACCATATATTTT
TRBJ1-1	TRBV6-1	-	-	16	CASSVPGHLSGTEAFF	TGTGCCAGCAGTGTTCCGGGACACCTATCCGGCACTGAAGCTTTCTTT
TRBJ1-3	TRBV6-4	-	TRBD1	18	CASTCRGTVPRRGNTIYF	TGTGCCAGCACCTGCAGGGGGACAGTTCCCCGGAGGGGAAACACCATATATTTT
TRBJ2-1	TRBV3-1/TRBV3-2	-	TRBD2	19	CASSQESRQGLAGYNEQFF	TGTGCCAGCAGCCAAGAAAGCCGGCAGGGACTAGCGGGTTACAATGAGCAGTTCTTC
TRBJ1-5	TRBV5-1	few	TRBD1	14	CASSLTGGNQPQHF	TGCGCCAGCAGCTTGACAGGGGGCAATCAGCCCCAGCATTTT